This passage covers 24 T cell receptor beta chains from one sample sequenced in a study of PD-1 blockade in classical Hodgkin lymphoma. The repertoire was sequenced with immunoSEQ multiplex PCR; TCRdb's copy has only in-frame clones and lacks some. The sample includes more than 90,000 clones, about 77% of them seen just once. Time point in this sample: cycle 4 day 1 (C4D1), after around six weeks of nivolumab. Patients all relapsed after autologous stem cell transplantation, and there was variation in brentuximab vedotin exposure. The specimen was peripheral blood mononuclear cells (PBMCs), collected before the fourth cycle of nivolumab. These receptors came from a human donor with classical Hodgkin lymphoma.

CDR3 amino acids: CASSYGGISSYNEQFF. CDR3 nucleotide sequence: TGTGCCAGCAGTTACGGGGGCATAAGCTCCTACAATGAGCAGTTCTTC. The chain employs TRBV6-5 and TRBJ2-1; a weak D match, TRBD1 (6 bases). The CDR3 length is 16 residues. V lost 2 bases to trimming and J lost 0 bases, with 11 bases between them. Per the germline V gene, CDR1 is MNHEY and CDR2 is SVGAGI.

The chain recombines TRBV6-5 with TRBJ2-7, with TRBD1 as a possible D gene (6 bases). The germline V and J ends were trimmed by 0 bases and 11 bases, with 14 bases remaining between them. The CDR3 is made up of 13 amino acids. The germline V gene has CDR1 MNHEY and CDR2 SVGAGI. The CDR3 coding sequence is TGTGCCAGCAGTTACTCATCCAGGGGAATGGAGTACTTC. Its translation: CASSYSSRGMEYF.

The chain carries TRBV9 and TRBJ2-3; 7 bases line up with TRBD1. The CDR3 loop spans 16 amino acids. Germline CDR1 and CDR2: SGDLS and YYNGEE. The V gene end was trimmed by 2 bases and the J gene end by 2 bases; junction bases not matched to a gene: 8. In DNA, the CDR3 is TGTGCCAGCAGCGTTGGGGACAGCTCTAACACAGATACGCAGTATTTT. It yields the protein CASSVGDSSNTDTQYF.

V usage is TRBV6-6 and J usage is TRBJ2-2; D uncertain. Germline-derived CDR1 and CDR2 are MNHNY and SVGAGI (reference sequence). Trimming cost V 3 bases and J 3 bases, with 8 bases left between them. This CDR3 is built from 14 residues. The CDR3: CASSYWLHTGELFF. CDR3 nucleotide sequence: TGTGCCAGCAGTTATTGGCTTCACACCGGGGAGCTGTTTTTT.

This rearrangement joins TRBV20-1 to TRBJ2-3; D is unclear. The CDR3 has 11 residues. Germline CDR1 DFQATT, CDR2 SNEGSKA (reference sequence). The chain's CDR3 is CRGSAADTQYF. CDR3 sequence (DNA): TGCAGGGGTTCGGCTGCAGATACGCAGTATTTT.

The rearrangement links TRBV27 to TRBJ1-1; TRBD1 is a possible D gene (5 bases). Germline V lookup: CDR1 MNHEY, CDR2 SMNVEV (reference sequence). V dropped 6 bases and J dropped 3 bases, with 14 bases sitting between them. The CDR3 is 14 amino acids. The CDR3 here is CASSWGPGHTEAFF. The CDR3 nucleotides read TGTGCCAGCAGCTGGGGTCCGGGGCACACTGAAGCTTTCTTT.

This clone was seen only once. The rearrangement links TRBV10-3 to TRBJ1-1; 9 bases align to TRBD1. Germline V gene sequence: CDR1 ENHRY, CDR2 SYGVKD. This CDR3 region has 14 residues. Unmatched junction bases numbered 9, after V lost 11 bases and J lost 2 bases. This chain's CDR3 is CASTGTGINTEAFF. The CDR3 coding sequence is TGTGCCTCCACGGGGACAGGGATTAACACTGAAGCTTTCTTT.

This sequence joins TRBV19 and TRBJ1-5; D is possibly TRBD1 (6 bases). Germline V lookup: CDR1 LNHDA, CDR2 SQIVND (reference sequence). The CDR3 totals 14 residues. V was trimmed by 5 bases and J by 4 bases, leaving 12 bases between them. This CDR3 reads CASSDRSLNQPQHF. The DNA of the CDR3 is TGTGCCAGTAGTGACAGGTCCTTAAATCAGCCCCAGCATTTT.

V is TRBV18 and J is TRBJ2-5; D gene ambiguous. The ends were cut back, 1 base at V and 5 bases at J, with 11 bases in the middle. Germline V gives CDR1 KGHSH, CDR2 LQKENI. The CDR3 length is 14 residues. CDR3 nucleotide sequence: TGTGCCAGCTCACCACGAGCCAGCCAGGAGACCCAGTACTTC. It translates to CASSPRASQETQYF.

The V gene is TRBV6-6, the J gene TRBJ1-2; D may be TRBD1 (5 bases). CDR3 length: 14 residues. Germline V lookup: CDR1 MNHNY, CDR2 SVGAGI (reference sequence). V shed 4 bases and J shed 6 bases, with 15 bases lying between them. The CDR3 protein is CASSFAPGIHGYTF. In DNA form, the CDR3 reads TGTGCCAGCAGTTTCGCCCCAGGGATCCATGGCTACACCTTC.

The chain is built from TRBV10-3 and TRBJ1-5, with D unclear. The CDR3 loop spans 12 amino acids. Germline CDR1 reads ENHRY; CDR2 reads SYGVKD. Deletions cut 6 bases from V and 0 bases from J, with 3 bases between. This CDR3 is CAIRDSNQPQHF. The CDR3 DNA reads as TGTGCCATCAGAGATAGCAATCAGCCCCAGCATTTT.

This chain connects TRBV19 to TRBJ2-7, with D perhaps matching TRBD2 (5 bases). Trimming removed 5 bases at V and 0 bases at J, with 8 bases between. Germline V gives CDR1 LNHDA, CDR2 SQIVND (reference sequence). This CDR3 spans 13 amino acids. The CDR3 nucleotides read TGTGCCAGTAGTTGGAGGAGCTCCTACGAGCAGTACTTC. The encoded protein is CASSWRSSYEQYF.

The CDR3 region has the DNA TGTGCCAGCAGCTTAAGGGGAGGACTAGCGGGGGACAGCTACGAGCAGTACTTC. It specifies CASSLRGGLAGDSYEQYF. The V call is TRBV7-3, the J call TRBJ2-7; 13 bases match TRBD2. This CDR3 comprises 18 residues. Unmatched junction bases numbered 9, after V lost 1 base and J lost 3 bases. Germline CDR1 SGHTA, CDR2 FQGTGA.

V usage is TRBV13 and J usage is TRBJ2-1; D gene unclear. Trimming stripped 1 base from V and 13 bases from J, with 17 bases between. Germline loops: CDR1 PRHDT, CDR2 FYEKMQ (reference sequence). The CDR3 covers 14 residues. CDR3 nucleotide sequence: TGTGCCAGCAGCTTAGATAGGAACCCCCCTTACCAGTTCTTC. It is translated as CASSLDRNPPYQFF.

The CDR3 DNA reads as TGTGCCAGCAGCTTGCTCGGACTAGCGGAGCAAGAGACCCAGTACTTC. Protein sequence: CASSLLGLAEQETQYF. The chain employs TRBV5-4 and TRBJ2-5; 10 bases fit TRBD2. V lost 1 base and J lost 2; bases outside the gene matches: 5. This CDR3 contains 16 residues. Germline CDR1 and CDR2: SGHNT and YYREEE (reference sequence). The full variable domain, completed using reference TRBV5-4 and TRBJ2-5, is ETGVTQSPTHLIKTRGQQVTLRCSSQSGHNTVSWYQQALGQGPQFIFQYYREEENGRGNFPPRFSGLQFPNYSSELNVNALELDDSALYLCASSLLGLAEQETQYFGPGTRLLVL.

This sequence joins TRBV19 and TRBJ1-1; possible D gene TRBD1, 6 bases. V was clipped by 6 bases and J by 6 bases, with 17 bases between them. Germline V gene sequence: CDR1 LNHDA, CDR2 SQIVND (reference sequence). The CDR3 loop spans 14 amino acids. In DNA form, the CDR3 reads TGTGCCAGTAGCCTAGGGGGACGTCTCGCTGAAGCTTTCTTT. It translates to CASSLGGRLAEAFF.

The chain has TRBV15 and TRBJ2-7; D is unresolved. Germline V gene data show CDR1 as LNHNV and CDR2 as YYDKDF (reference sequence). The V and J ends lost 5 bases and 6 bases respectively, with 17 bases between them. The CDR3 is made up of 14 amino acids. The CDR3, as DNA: TGTGCCACCAGCGTATCCAACAAGGCCCCCGAGCAGTACTTC. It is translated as CATSVSNKAPEQYF.

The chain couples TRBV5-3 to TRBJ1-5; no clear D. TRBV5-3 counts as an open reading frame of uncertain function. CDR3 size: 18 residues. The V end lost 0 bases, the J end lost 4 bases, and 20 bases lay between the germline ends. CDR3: CARSLARLCEGCNQPQHF. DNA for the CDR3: TGTGCCAGAAGCTTGGCCCGACTCTGCGAGGGCTGTAATCAGCCCCAGCATTTT.

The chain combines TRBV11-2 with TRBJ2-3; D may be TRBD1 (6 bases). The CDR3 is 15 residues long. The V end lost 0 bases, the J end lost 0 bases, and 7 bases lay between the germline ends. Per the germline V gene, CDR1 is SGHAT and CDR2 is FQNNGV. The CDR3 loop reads CASSLDRGSTDTQYF. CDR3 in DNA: TGTGCCAGCAGCTTAGATAGGGGGAGCACAGATACGCAGTATTTT.

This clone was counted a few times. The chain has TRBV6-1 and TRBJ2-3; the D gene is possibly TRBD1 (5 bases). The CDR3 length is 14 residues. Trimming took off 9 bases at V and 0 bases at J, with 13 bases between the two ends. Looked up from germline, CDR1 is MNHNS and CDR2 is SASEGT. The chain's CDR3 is CASRQTASTDTQYF. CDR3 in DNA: TGTGCCAGTCGACAGACAGCAAGCACAGATACGCAGTATTTT.

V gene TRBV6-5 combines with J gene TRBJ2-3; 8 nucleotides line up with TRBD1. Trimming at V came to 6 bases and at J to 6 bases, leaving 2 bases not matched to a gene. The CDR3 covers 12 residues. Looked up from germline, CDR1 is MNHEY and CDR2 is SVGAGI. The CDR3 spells CASSRTGDTQYF. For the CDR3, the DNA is TGTGCCAGCAGCCGGACAGGGGATACGCAGTATTTT.

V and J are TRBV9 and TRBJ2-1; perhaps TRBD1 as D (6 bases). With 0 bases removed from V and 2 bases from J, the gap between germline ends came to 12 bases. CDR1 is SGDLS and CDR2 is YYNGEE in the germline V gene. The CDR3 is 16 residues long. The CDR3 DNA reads TGTGCCAGCAGCGTAGGGGCAGGGGCTGCCTACAATGAGCAGTTCTTC. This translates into CASSVGAGAAYNEQFF.

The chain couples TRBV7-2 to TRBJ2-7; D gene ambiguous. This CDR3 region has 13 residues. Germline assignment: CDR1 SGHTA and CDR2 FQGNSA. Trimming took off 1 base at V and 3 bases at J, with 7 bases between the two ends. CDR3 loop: CASSLVPNYEQYF. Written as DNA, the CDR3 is TGTGCCAGCAGCTTAGTCCCGAACTACGAGCAGTACTTC.

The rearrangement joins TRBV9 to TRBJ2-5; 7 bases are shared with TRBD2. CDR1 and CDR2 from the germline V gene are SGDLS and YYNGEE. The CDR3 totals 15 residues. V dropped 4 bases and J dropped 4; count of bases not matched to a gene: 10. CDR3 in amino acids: CASSSSGAGGETQYF. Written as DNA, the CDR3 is TGTGCCAGCAGCTCTAGCGGAGCCGGGGGAGAGACCCAGTACTTC.